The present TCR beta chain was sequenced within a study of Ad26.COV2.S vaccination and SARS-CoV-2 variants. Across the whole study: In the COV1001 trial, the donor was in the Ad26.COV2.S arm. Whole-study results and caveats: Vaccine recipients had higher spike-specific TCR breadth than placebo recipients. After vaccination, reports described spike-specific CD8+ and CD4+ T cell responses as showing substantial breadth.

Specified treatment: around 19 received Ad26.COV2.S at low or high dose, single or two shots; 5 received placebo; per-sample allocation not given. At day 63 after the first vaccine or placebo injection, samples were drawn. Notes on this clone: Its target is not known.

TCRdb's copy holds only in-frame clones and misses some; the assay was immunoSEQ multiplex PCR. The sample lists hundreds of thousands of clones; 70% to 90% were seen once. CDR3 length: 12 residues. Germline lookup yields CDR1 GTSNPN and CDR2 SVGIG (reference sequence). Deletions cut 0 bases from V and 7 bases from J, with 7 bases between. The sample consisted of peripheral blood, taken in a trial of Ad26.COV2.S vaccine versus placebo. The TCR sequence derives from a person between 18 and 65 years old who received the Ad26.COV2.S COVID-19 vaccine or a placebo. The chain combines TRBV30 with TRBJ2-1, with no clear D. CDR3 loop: CAWSVMANEQFF. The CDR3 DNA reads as TGTGCCTGGAGTGTCATGGCGAATGAGCAGTTCTTC.